This TCR beta chain was retrieved from a study of neurological immune-mediated disorders. MiXCR was run by TCRdb on the 5' RACE reads, yielding one entry per CDR3 protein. Among 50,000 or so distinct CDR3 sequences, 20% to 30% were seen once, and the ten largest hold roughly a quarter. V was cut by 2 bases and J by 3 bases, with 14 bases left in between. In germline, CDR1 is SGHTA, CDR2 FQGNSA. The CDR3 spans 15 residues. The sequenced sample consisted of PBMCs. This sequence was found in a woman in her seventies in good health. V and J are TRBV7-2 and TRBJ2-7; tentatively, D is TRBD1 (6 bases). Here the CDR3 DNA reads TGTGCCAGCAGCTTATACGGACCAGGGGACTACGAGCAGTACTTC. Encoded protein: CASSLYGPGDYEQYF.